This TCR beta chain emerged from a study of blood T cell repertoires in COVID-19. Study information: In each case, the material was cDNA or gDNA derived from T cells, B-cell-depleted T cells, or PBMCs.

TCRdb keeps only in-frame clones here, not all; method: immunoSEQ multiplex PCR. The sample consists of around 140,000 clones, around 86% of them appearing once. Trimming took off 6 bases at V and 13 bases at J, with 13 bases between the two ends. CDR1 is MNHEY and CDR2 is SVGAGI in the germline V gene. The CDR3 is made up of 11 amino acids. The sample consisted of peripheral blood. The rearrangement joins TRBV6-5 to TRBJ2-4; perhaps TRBD2 as D (5 bases). The source of this sequence is a woman in her sixties or seventies with active or convalescent COVID-19. The DNA for the CDR3 is TGTGCCAGCAGGACTGGAGGACGACAGTACTTC. Translated: CASRTGGRQYF.